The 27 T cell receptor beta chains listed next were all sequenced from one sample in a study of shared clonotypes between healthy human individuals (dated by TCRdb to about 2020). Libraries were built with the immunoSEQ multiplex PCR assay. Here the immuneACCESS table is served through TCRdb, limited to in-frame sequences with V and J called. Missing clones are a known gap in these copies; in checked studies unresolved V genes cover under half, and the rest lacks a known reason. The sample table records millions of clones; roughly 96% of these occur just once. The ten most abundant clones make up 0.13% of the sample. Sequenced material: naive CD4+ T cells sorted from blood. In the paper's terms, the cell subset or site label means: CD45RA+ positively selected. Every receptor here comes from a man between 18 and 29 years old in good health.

CDR3 DNA sequence: TGTGCCAGCAGCCCGTCGTACGGCGGGAACACCGGGGAGCTGTTTTTT. Translated, it gives CASSPSYGGNTGELFF. The chain links TRBV5-4 to TRBJ2-2; D not certain. CDR1 and CDR2 from the germline V gene are SGHNT and YYREEE (reference sequence). V shed 4 bases and J shed 1 base, with 14 bases lying between them. The CDR3 sequence is 16 residues long.

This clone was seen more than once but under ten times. The CDR3 nucleotides are TGTGCCAGCAGCAGGACGTCAGCGGAGACCCAGTACTTC. Protein product: CASSRTSAETQYF. This rearrangement joins TRBV6-1 to TRBJ2-5; D is uncertain. Germline V CDR1 and CDR2: MNHNS, SASEGT. The CDR3 covers 13 residues. V was pared by 6 bases and J by 5 bases, with 13 bases between.

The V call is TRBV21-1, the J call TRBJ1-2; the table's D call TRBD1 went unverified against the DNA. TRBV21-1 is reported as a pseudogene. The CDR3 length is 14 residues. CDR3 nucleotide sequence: TGTGCCAGCAGCAAAGAGGGGATCTACTATGGCTACACCTTC. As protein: CASSKEGIYYGYTF.

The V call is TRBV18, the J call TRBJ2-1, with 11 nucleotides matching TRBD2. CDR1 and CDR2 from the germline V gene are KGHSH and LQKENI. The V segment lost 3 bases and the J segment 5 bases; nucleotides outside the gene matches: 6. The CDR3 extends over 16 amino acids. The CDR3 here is CASSPGTSGPDNEQFF. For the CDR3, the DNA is TGTGCCAGCTCACCCGGGACTAGCGGACCCGACAATGAGCAGTTCTTC.

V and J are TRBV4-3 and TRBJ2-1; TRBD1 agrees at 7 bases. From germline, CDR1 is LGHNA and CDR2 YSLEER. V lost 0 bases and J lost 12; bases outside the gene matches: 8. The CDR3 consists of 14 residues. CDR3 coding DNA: TGCGCCAGCAGCCAAGAGGCTTCCGGGGACAGGCAGTTCTTC. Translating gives CASSQEASGDRQFF.

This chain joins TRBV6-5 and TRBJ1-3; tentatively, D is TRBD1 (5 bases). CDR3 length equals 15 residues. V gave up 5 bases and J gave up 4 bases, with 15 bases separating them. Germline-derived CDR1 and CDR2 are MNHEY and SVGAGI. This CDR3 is CASSTLGGFGNTIYF. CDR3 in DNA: TGTGCCAGCAGTACACTTGGGGGTTTCGGAAACACCATATATTTT.

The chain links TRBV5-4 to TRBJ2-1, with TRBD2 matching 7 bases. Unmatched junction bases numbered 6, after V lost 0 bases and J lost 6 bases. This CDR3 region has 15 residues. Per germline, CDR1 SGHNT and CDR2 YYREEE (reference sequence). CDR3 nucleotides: TGTGCCAGCAGCTTGGTCGGCGGGAGTTTCAATGAGCAGTTCTTC. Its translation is CASSLVGGSFNEQFF.

The CDR3: CASSLTGVAGQDTQYF. The CDR3 DNA sequence: TGTGCCAGCAGCTTGACAGGGGTGGCAGGGCAAGATACGCAGTATTTT. This chain connects TRBV5-4 to TRBJ2-3; TRBD1 matches at 7 bases. The length of the CDR3 is 16 residues. Trimming took 1 base from V and 5 from J; bases not matched to a gene: 10. Germline loops: CDR1 SGHNT, CDR2 YYREEE (reference sequence).

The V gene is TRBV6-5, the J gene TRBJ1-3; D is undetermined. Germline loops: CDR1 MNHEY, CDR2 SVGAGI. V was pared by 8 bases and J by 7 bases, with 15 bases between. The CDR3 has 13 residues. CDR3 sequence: CASPEFSGNTIYF. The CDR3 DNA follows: TGTGCCAGCCCTGAGTTTTCGGGGAACACCATATATTTT.

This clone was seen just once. The CDR3 loop is CASLDRNRDRKKLFF. In nucleotides, the CDR3 is TGTGCCAGCCTCGACCGGAACAGGGATCGTAAAAAACTGTTTTTT. The chain has TRBV6-5 and TRBJ1-4, with D possibly matching TRBD1 (6 bases). The ends were cut back, 8 bases at V and 9 bases at J, with 22 bases in the middle. Germline CDR1 and CDR2: MNHEY and SVGAGI. The CDR3 runs to 15 residues.

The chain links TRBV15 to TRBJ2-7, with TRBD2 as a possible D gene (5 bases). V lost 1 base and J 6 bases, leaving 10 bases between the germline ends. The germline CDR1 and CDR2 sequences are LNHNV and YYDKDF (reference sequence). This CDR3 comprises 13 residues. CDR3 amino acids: CATSRVRDGEQYF. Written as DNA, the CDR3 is TGTGCCACCAGCAGAGTGAGGGATGGCGAGCAGTACTTC.

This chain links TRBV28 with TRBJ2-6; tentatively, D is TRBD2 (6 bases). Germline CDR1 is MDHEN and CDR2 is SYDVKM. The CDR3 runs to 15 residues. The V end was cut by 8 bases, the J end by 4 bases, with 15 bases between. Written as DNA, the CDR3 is TGTGCCAGCTCAACCCGGAGGGCAGGGGCCAACGTCCTGACTTTC. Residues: CASSTRRAGANVLTF.

CDR3 nucleotide sequence: TGTGCCAGCAGTGAACTCGGGGTAGACACAGATACGCAGTATTTT. As protein: CASSELGVDTDTQYF. The J gene is TRBJ2-3, the V gene TRBV25-1; a weak D match, TRBD2 (5 bases). The V gene lost 2 bases and the J gene lost 2 bases, with 11 bases spanning the gap. The CDR3 is 15 amino acids. Germline values: CDR1 MGHDK, CDR2 SYGVNS. Variable domain in full (rest from reference TRBV25-1 and TRBJ2-3): EADIYQTPRYLVIGTGKKITLECSQTMGHDKMYWYQQDPGMELHLIHYSYGVNSTEKGDLSSESTVSRIRTEHFPLTLESARPSHTSQYLCASSELGVDTDTQYFGPGTRLTVL.

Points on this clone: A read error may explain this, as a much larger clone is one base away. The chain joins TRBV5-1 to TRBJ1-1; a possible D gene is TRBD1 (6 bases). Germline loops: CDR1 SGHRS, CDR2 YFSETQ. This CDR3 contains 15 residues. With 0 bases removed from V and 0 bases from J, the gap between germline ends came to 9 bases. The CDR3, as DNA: TGCGCCAGCAGCTTGGTCCCAGGGGTGAACACTGAAGCTTTCTTT. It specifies CASSLVPGVNTEAFF.

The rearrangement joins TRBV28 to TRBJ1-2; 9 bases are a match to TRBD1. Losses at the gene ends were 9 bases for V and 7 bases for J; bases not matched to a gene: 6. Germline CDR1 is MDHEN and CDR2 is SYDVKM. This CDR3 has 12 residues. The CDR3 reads CASWTGVRGYTF. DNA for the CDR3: TGTGCCAGTTGGACAGGGGTACGTGGCTACACCTTC.

The CDR3 is CASSEVRGYYGYTF. DNA for the CDR3: TGTGCCAGCAGTGAAGTAAGGGGTTACTATGGCTACACCTTC. The V call is TRBV2, the J call TRBJ1-2, with D tentatively TRBD1 (5 bases). The CDR3 is 14 amino acids. Germline V gene lookup returns CDR1 SNHLY and CDR2 FYNNEI. The germline V and J ends were trimmed by 1 base and 3 bases, with 9 bases remaining between them.

The CDR3 region is CASSLPGGLAYEQYF. Here the CDR3 DNA reads TGCGCCAGCAGCCTCCCGGGGGGACTAGCCTACGAGCAGTACTTC. This rearrangement joins TRBV4-3 to TRBJ2-7, with 8 bases that match TRBD2. CDR3 size: 15 residues. CDR1 LGHNA and CDR2 YSLEER come from the germline V gene. Germline trimming cut 4 bases from V and 2 bases from J; bases unmatched to any gene: 7.

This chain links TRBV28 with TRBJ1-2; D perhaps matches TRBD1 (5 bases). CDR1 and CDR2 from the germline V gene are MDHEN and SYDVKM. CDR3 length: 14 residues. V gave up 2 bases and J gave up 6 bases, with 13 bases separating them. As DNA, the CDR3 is TGTGCCAGCAGTTTAATCATGGGGGAAAATGGCTACACCTTC. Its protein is CASSLIMGENGYTF.

CDR3 in amino acids: CASSERGGLSYEQYF. Written as DNA, the CDR3 is TGTGCCAGCAGTGAAAGGGGCGGCCTCTCCTACGAGCAGTACTTC. The chain joins TRBV2 to TRBJ2-7; perhaps TRBD1 as D (5 bases). V was trimmed by 2 bases and J by 0 bases, leaving 11 bases between them. The CDR3 extends over 15 amino acids. The germline CDR1 and CDR2 sequences are SNHLY and FYNNEI. The full variable domain, with the rest looked up from reference TRBV2 and TRBJ2-7, is EPEVTQTPSHQVTQMGQEVILRCVPISNHLYFYWYRQILGQKVEFLVSFYNNEISEKSEIFDDQFSVERPDGSNFTLKIRSTKLEDSAMYFCASSERGGLSYEQYFGPGTRLTVT.

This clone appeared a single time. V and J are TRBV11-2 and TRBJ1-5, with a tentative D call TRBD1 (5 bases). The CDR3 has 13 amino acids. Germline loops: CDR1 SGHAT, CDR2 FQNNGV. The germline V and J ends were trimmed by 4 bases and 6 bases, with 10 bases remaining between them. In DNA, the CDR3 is TGTGCCAGCAGCTGGGGGTATGGTCAGCCCCAGCATTTT. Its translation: CASSWGYGQPQHF.

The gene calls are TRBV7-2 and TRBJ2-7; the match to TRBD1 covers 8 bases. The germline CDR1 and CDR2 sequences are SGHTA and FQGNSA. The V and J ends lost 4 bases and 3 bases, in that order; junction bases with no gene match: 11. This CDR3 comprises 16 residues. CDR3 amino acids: CASSSQGARSFYEQYF. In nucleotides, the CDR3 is TGTGCCAGCAGCTCCCAGGGGGCGCGTAGTTTCTACGAGCAGTACTTC.

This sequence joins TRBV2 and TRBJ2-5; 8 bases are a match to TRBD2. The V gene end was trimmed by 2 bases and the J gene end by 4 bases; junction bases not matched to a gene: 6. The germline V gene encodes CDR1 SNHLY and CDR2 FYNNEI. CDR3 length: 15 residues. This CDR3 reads CASSERGLEAETQYF. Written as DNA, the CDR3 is TGTGCCAGCAGTGAAAGGGGACTAGAAGCAGAGACCCAGTACTTC. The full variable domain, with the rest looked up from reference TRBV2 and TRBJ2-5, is EPEVTQTPSHQVTQMGQEVILRCVPISNHLYFYWYRQILGQKVEFLVSFYNNEISEKSEIFDDQFSVERPDGSNFTLKIRSTKLEDSAMYFCASSERGLEAETQYFGPGTRLLVL.

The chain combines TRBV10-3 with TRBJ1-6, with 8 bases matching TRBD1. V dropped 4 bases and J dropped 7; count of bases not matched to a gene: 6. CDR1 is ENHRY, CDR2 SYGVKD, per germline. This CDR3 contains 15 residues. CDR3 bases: TGTGCCATCAGTGGGGGGGACAGGTCGAATTCACCCCTCCACTTT. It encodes CAISGGDRSNSPLHF.

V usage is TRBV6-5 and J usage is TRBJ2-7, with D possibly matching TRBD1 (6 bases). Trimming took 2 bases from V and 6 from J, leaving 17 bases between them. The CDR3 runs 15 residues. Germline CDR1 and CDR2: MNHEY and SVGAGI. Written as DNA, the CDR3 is TGTGCCAGCAGTTACCAGTTAAACCAGGGGAGCGAGCAGTACTTC. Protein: CASSYQLNQGSEQYF.

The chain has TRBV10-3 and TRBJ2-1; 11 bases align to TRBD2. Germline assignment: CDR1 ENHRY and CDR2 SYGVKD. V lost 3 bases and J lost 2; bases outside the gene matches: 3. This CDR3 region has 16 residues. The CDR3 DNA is TGTGCCATCAGTGAACTAGCGGGAGTAACCTACAATGAGCAGTTCTTC. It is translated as CAISELAGVTYNEQFF.

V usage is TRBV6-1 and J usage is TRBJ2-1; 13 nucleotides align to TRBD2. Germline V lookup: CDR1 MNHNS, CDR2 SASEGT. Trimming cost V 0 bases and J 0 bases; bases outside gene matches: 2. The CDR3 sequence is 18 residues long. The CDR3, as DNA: TGTGCCAGCAGTGAAGCGCGACTAGCGGGGGGCTCCTACAATGAGCAGTTCTTC. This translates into CASSEARLAGGSYNEQFF.

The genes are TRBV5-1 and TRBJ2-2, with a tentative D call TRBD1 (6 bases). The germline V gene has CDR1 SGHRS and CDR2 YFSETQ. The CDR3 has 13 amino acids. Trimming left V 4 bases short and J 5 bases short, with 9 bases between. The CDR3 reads CASSATGTGELFF. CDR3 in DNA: TGCGCCAGCAGCGCCACAGGGACCGGGGAGCTGTTTTTT. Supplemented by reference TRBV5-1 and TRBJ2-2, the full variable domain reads KAGVTQTPRYLIKTRGQQVTLSCSPISGHRSVSWYQQTPGQGLQFLFEYFSETQRNKGNFPGRFSGRQFSNSRSEMNVSTLELGDSALYLCASSATGTGELFFGEGSRLTVL.